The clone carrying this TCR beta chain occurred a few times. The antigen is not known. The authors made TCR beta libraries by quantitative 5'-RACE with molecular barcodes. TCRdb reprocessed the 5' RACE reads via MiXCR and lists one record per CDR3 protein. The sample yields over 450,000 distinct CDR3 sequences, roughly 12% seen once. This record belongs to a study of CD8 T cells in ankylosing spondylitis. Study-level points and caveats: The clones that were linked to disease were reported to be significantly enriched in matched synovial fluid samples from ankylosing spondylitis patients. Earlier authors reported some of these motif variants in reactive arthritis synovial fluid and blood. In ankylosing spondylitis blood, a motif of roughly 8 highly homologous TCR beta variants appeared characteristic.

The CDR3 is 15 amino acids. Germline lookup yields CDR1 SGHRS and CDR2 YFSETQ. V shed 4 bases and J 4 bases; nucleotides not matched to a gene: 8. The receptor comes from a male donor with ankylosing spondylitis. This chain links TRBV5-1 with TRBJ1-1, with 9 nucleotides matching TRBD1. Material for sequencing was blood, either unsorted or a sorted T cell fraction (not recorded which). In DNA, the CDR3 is TGCGCCAGCAGCGACGGACAGGGGAGGATCACTGAAGCTTTCTTT. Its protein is CASSDGQGRITEAFF.